These T cell receptor beta chains were read from a single sample in a study of human T cells and chemical hapten exposure. TCRdb processed the RACE reads anew with MiXCR; each CDR3 protein has one entry. The table has 120,000 or so distinct CDR3 sequences, 11% seen once. Sequencing was performed on whole blood, taken in connection with sensitization to the hapten diphenylcyclopropenone (DPC). All receptors derive from a woman between 45 and 60 years old with alopecia areata. Some clones in this sample may be carry-over from other donors' samples. Both conserved end residues are part of each CDR3. D genes are given only for firm matches. A clone size is listed for some rows: how often the clone was seen (once, few, many), or a class if it is expanded.

D	size	length	V	J	CDR3	DNA
NA	NA	14	TRBV28	TRBJ2-7	CASSLTQGRGEQYF	TGTGCCAGCAGTTTGACACAGGGGAGGGGGGAGCAGTACTTC
NA	many	14	TRBV9	TRBJ1-1	CASSPGPQNTEAFF	TGTGCCAGCAGCCCAGGACCGCAGAACACTGAAGCTTTCTTT
NA	NA	12	TRBV28	TRBJ2-1	CASGGEDNEQFF	TGTGCCAGCGGGGGTGAAGACAATGAGCAGTTCTTC
NA	NA	15	TRBV4-1	TRBJ1-1	CASSQDKGQNTEAFF	TGCGCCAGCAGCCAAGATAAGGGACAGAACACTGAAGCTTTCTTT
NA	few	11	TRBV20-1	TRBJ1-3	CSVVSGNTIYF	TGCAGTGTTGTCTCTGGAAACACCATATATTTT
NA	NA	17	TRBV4-1	TRBJ2-3	CASSQVGRTSSTDTQYF	TGCGCCAGCAGCCAAGTCGGGCGGACCTCTAGCACAGATACGCAGTATTTT
NA	NA	15	TRBV27	TRBJ2-7	CASSLRGSGTYEQYF	TGTGCCAGCAGTTTAAGGGGCTCGGGGACCTACGAGCAGTACTTC
NA	NA	15	TRBV7-9	TRBJ1-5	CASSRGPAGNQPQHF	TGTGCCAGCAGCAGGGGACCTGCCGGGAATCAGCCCCAGCATTTT
TRBD2	few	16	TRBV3-1	TRBJ2-1	CASSHASGGERNEQFF	TGTGCCAGCAGCCATGCAAGCGGGGGGGAACGGAATGAGCAGTTCTTC
TRBD2	NA	16	TRBV28	TRBJ2-7	CASIQGLAENSYEQYF	TGTGCCAGCATCCAGGGACTAGCGGAGAACTCCTACGAGCAGTACTTC
TRBD1	many	15	TRBV6-5	TRBJ1-2	CASSKGQLANYGYTF	TGTGCCAGCAGTAAGGGACAGCTGGCTAACTATGGCTACACCTTC
NA	NA	14	TRBV28	TRBJ1-5	CASSLPGMGQPQHF	TGTGCCAGCAGTTTACCAGGGATGGGTCAGCCCCAGCATTTT
NA	NA	14	TRBV6-2/TRBV6-3	TRBJ1-6	CASSRAPRSSPLHF	TGTGCCAGCAGTCGGGCCCCGAGGTCCTCACCCCTCCACTTT
TRBD1	NA	19	TRBV5-1	TRBJ2-6	CASSLGTGGSISGANVLTF	TGCGCCAGCAGCTTGGGGACAGGGGGCTCAATCTCTGGGGCCAACGTCCTGACTTTC
TRBD2	many	14	TRBV6-5	TRBJ2-7	CASRPGLAAYEQYF	TGTGCCAGCAGGCCGGGACTAGCGGCCTACGAGCAGTACTTC
TRBD1	NA	16	TRBV4-3	TRBJ2-7	CASSQELGQGAYEQYF	TGCGCCAGCAGCCAAGAGTTGGGACAGGGGGCCTACGAGCAGTACTTC
NA	NA	13	TRBV12-3/TRBV12-4	TRBJ1-1	CASSLAGRFEAFF	TGTGCCAGCAGTTTAGCGGGCAGATTTGAAGCTTTCTTT
TRBD2	few	15	TRBV9	TRBJ2-3	CASSGSGRGADTQYF	TGTGCCAGCAGCGGTAGCGGGAGGGGTGCAGATACGCAGTATTTT
NA	NA	15	TRBV6-5	TRBJ1-6	CASSYLASRNSPLHF	TGTGCCAGCAGTTACTTGGCGAGTAGGAATTCACCCCTCCACTTT